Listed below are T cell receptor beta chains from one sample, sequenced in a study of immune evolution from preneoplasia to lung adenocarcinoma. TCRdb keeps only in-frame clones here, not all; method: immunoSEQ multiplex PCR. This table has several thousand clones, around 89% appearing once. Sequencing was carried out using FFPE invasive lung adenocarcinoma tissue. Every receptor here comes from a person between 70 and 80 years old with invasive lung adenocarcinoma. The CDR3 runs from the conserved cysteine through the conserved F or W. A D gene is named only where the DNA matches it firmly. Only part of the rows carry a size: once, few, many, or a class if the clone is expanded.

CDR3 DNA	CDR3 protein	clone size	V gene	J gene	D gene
TGTGCCAGCAGCCCACGGGACGGCGATGAAGCTTTCTTT	CASSPRDGDEAFF	once	TRBV7-3	TRBJ1-1	.
TGTGCCAGCAGCTTGCACAATGAGCAGTTCTTC	CASSLHNEQFF	.	TRBV7-2	TRBJ2-1	.
TGCAGCGTCGGGGGACAGACAGTCAACACTGAAGCTTTCTTT	CSVGGQTVNTEAFF	.	TRBV29-1	TRBJ1-1	TRBD1
TGCGCCAGCAGCTTGAATAGGGGGGCTGCAGGGGGAGTTAACACTGAAGCTTTCTTT	CASSLNRGAAGGVNTEAFF	.	TRBV5-1	TRBJ1-1	TRBD1
TGTGCCAGCAGCTTAGAAGGGGTGACTGAAGCTTTCTTT	CASSLEGVTEAFF	.	TRBV7-9	TRBJ1-1	.
TGTGCCAGCAGCCCCTCGAGCTCAGATACGCAGTATTTT	CASSPSSSDTQYF	once	TRBV9	TRBJ2-3	.
TGTGCCAGCAGTGACCCTAGTGGCGGCAGCTCCTACGAGCAGTACTTC	CASSDPSGGSSYEQYF	.	TRBV2	TRBJ2-7	.
TGTGCCAGCTCACCGTTGAGTACGGAGGCAGATACGCAGTATTTT	CASSPLSTEADTQYF	.	TRBV18	TRBJ2-3	.
TGTGCCAGCAGTGAACTATTTCCGGGACTCGGTGGTTCAGCTTTCTTT	CASSELFPGLGGSAFF	.	TRBV6-1	TRBJ1-1	.
TGTGCCAGCAGCCCGGGGGACGGTGGCTACACCTTC	CASSPGDGGYTF	.	TRBV6-5	TRBJ1-2	.
TGTGCCAGCACCTGGCGCCCGACCATTACTAGCACAGATACGCAGTATTTT	CASTWRPTITSTDTQYF	once	TRBV28	TRBJ2-3	.
TGTGCCAGCAGTGAGGTGACTACTCAAGAGACCCAGTACTTC	CASSEVTTQETQYF	.	TRBV2	TRBJ2-5	.
TGCGCCAGCAGTGAAACCCCCGAGGAGACCCAGTACTTC	CASSETPEETQYF	once	TRBV10-1	TRBJ2-5	.
TGCAGCGTTGAGGGTTTGTGGACTACCACTGAAGCTTTCTTT	CSVEGLWTTTEAFF	.	TRBV29-1	TRBJ1-1	.
TGTGCCAGGGACAGGACTGACTATGGCTACACCTTC	CARDRTDYGYTF	.	TRBV30	TRBJ1-2	TRBD1
TGTGCCAGCAGCCGTCCGGGACAGGGGCGGGAGCAGTACTTC	CASSRPGQGREQYF	.	TRBV14	TRBJ2-7	TRBD1
TGCAGCGTCCGGGACGGGGGCAATCAGCCCCAGCATTTT	CSVRDGGNQPQHF	.	TRBV29-1	TRBJ1-5	.
TGCGCCAGCAGCCAAGATAGTGGAGGGGAGAGCAATCAGCCCCAGCATTTT	CASSQDSGGESNQPQHF	once	TRBV4-1	TRBJ1-5	.
TGCGCCAGCAGTGATTGGGGGCTGAAGAATGAAAAACTGTTTTTT	CASSDWGLKNEKLFF	.	TRBV10-2	TRBJ1-4	.
TGTGCCAGCAGTCTTTCCGGAGTGAACAATGAGCAGTTCTTC	CASSLSGVNNEQFF	.	TRBV2	TRBJ2-1	.
TGTGCCAGCAGTTTGACTAGCGGGAAAGCTGAGCAGTACTTC	CASSLTSGKAEQYF	.	TRBV28	TRBJ2-7	TRBD2
TGTGCCTGGGTCAAGGACGGTTCATTGACCCAGTACTTC	CAWVKDGSLTQYF	.	TRBV30	TRBJ2-5	.
TGCAGCGTGTCAGGAGGGGCGCAGATATCGGTCGGCGAGCAGTACTTC	CSVSGGAQISVGEQYF	few	TRBV29-1	TRBJ2-7	.
TGTGCCAGCAGCTTAGACGGGGGGGCAAAACTGTTTTTT	CASSLDGGAKLFF	.	TRBV11-2	TRBJ1-4	.
TGCAGCGTGAGCGAAGGGACTAACTATGGCTACACCTTC	CSVSEGTNYGYTF	.	TRBV29-1	TRBJ1-2	.
TGTGCCAGCAGCTTGAGCGGGGGGGCCGGTGGGACCGGGGAGCTGTTTTTT	CASSLSGGAGGTGELFF	.	TRBV7-6	TRBJ2-2	TRBD2
TGCGCCAGCAGCAATCCGGGACTATCGGTAGATGAGCAGTTCTTC	CASSNPGLSVDEQFF	.	TRBV5-1	TRBJ2-1	TRBD2
TGCAGCGTTGTTTCGGTAGCCTACGAGCAGTACTTC	CSVVSVAYEQYF	.	TRBV29-1	TRBJ2-7	.
TGTGCCTGGAGTGTCTCAGGGAGCACTGAAGCTTTCTTT	CAWSVSGSTEAFF	.	TRBV30	TRBJ1-1	.
TGCAGCGTTGAAGTAGGGACTAGCGGGGGGTACACAGATACGCAGTATTTT	CSVEVGTSGGYTDTQYF	.	TRBV29-1	TRBJ2-3	TRBD2
TGTGCCAGCAGCCAAGCGAGTGAGCAGTTCTTC	CASSQASEQFF	once	TRBV4-2	TRBJ2-1	.
TGTGCCAGCAGCTTCACCCGGGACTCTGGAAACACCATATATTTT	CASSFTRDSGNTIYF	.	TRBV5-8	TRBJ1-3	.
TGTGCCAGCAGCGCCGGGAACCAAGAGACCCAGTACTTC	CASSAGNQETQYF	.	TRBV11-1	TRBJ2-5	.
TGCAGCGCTGGGCGGACAGCACTGTCCTACGAGCAGTACTTC	CSAGRTALSYEQYF	.	TRBV29-1	TRBJ2-7	.
TGTGCCAGCAGCTATGGACTAGCGGCCTACGAGCAGTACTTC	CASSYGLAAYEQYF	once	TRBV11-2	TRBJ2-7	TRBD2
TGTGCCAGCAGTTACGGTACGGGGACTGAAGCTTTCTTT	CASSYGTGTEAFF	.	TRBV6-5	TRBJ1-1	.
TGTGCCAGCAGCTTAGCGGGGCTCAATGAGCAGTTCTTC	CASSLAGLNEQFF	.	TRBV7-2	TRBJ2-1	.
TGTGCCAGCGGAAGCGGGAGCCTATCCTACGAGCAGTACTTC	CASGSGSLSYEQYF	.	TRBV2	TRBJ2-7	TRBD2
TGTGCCAGCAGTGAAGCAGTAACAGGGGGATTTTGGGCAGATACGCAGTATTTT	CASSEAVTGGFWADTQYF	.	TRBV6-1	TRBJ2-3	TRBD1
TGTGCCTGGAGTAGAGGGACTAGCTTGAACACCGGGGAGCTGTTTTTT	CAWSRGTSLNTGELFF	.	TRBV30	TRBJ2-2	TRBD2
TGCGCCAGCAGTGAGTCGGGAGCGGGGATGGCGGATACGCAGTATTTT	CASSESGAGMADTQYF	.	TRBV10-2	TRBJ2-3	TRBD2
TGCGCCAGCCGACCCGGGACAGGAAAAGAGACCCAGTACTTC	CASRPGTGKETQYF	.	TRBV5-1	TRBJ2-5	TRBD1
TGTGCCAGTAGCTGGACTACACAAGAGACCCAGTACTTC	CASSWTTQETQYF	.	TRBV19	TRBJ2-5	.
TGTGCCAGCAGCCCAACAGGGGGCCTCGAGCAGTACTTC	CASSPTGGLEQYF	.	TRBV7-2	TRBJ2-7	TRBD1
TGCGCCAGCAGCCAAGCGGGACAGGGGTACCAGCCCCAGCATTTT	CASSQAGQGYQPQHF	.	TRBV4-1	TRBJ1-5	TRBD1
TGTGCCTGGAGTGTAGGAGCGGGAGTCCCCGTTGGGGAGTACTTC	CAWSVGAGVPVGEYF	.	TRBV30	TRBJ2-7	TRBD2
TGCGCCAGCAGTGTTAACAGTGGCTCCGGGGAGCTGTTTTTT	CASSVNSGSGELFF	few	TRBV10-1	TRBJ2-2	.
TGTGCCAGCAGTTTGGGCAGGCCTCTATATGAAAAACTGTTTTTT	CASSLGRPLYEKLFF	.	TRBV6-6	TRBJ1-4	.
TGTGCCAGCTCATCCATCCCTGTCGGACCTGCAAACACTGAAGCTTTCTTT	CASSSIPVGPANTEAFF	few	TRBV18	TRBJ1-1	.
TGTGCCAGCAGCTTCCCCGGGGCCCGCCGATACGAGCAGTACTTC	CASSFPGARRYEQYF	.	TRBV7-2	TRBJ2-7	.
TGCGCCAGCAGCTTAGGCCAGGGGTTAGGTGAGCAGTTCTTC	CASSLGQGLGEQFF	.	TRBV5-1	TRBJ2-1	.
TGTGCCAGCTCCCGAGGGAGCGGGGGCGGGGATGAGCAGTTCTTC	CASSRGSGGGDEQFF	.	TRBV18	TRBJ2-1	TRBD2
TGTGCCAGCAGCGTAGTGACTAGCGGAACTTACAATGAGCAGTTCTTC	CASSVVTSGTYNEQFF	.	TRBV9	TRBJ2-1	TRBD2
TGTGCCAGCAGTTTATTGGGACAGCGAAACTATGGCTACACCTTC	CASSLLGQRNYGYTF	.	TRBV28	TRBJ1-2	TRBD1